This is a list of T cell receptor beta chains from one sample in a study of chemoradiotherapy in HPV16-positive cancers. Sequencing was performed with immunoSEQ multiplex PCR; in TCRdb, only in-frame clones are kept and a portion is missing. The table records 25,000 to 30,000 clones, 85% to 95% of them present only once. The source was blood, collected from a patient who underwent chemoradiotherapy. These receptors were taken from a human donor with HPV-associated anogenital cancer. Both conserved end residues are part of each CDR3. A D gene is named only where the DNA matches it firmly. Size is omitted from some rows. Given values are once, few, many or a class for expanded clones.

J | D | size | V | length | DNA | CDR3
TRBJ2-5 | TRBD2 | . | TRBV11-2 | 14 | TGTGCCAGCAGCTTGGGGACTAGCAGGGAGACCCAGTACTTC | CASSLGTSRETQYF
TRBJ2-2 | . | . | TRBV5-1 | 18 | TGCGCCAGCAGGGAAGAAAAGTTCGCAGGGACGAACACCGGGGAGCTGTTTTTT | CASREEKFAGTNTGELFF
TRBJ2-2 | . | . | TRBV5-1 | 19 | TGCGCCAGCAGCTTGTTAACCCCCACGACGGACCCGAACACCGGGGAGCTGTTTTTT | CASSLLTPTTDPNTGELFF
TRBJ2-2 | TRBD1 | once | TRBV7-9 | 15 | TGTGCCAGCAGCTTGACAGGGGCTCATGCCGGGGAGCTGTTTTTT | CASSLTGAHAGELFF
TRBJ2-7 | . | few | TRBV7-9 | 13 | TGTGCCAGCAGCTTAACCGATGGTAGCGAGCAGTACTTC | CASSLTDGSEQYF
TRBJ1-3 | . | . | TRBV7-6 | 17 | TGTGCCAGCAGCTTAAGGGGACGCCCTCTGAGAGGAAACACCATATATTTT | CASSLRGRPLRGNTIYF
TRBJ2-7 | TRBD2 | once | TRBV5-1 | 19 | TGCGCCAGCAGCCTGATCCCTTCTATACTAGCGGGACGAACCTACGAGCAGTACTTC | CASSLIPSILAGRTYEQYF
TRBJ2-7 | . | . | TRBV28 | 15 | TGTGCCAGCAGTAGGGACACCTGGGAAAGGTACGAGCAGTACTTC | CASSRDTWERYEQYF
TRBJ2-3 | . | . | TRBV5-1 | 13 | TGCGCCAGCAGGCGGGGATCGGGAGATACGCAGTATTTT | CASRRGSGDTQYF
TRBJ1-5 | . | . | TRBV7-2 | 14 | TGTGCCAGCAGCTCCCGGGAGGCAAATCAGCCCCAGCATTTT | CASSSREANQPQHF
TRBJ1-2 | TRBD1 | . | TRBV5-4 | 14 | TGTGCCAGCAGCAACCGGGACAGACACTATGGCTACACCTTC | CASSNRDRHYGYTF
TRBJ2-2 | TRBD2 | . | TRBV6-7 | 15 | TGTGCCAGCGTGGGGAGGGAGTCGAACACCGGGGAGCTGTTTTTT | CASVGRESNTGELFF
TRBJ2-3 | TRBD2 | . | TRBV6-1 | 16 | TGTGCCAGCAGTGAGTGGACTAGCGGGATGACAGATACGCAGTATTTT | CASSEWTSGMTDTQYF
TRBJ2-2 | . | . | TRBV4-1 | 12 | TGCGCCAGCAGCCAAGAGACCGGGGAGCTGTTTTTT | CASSQETGELFF
TRBJ2-3 | . | medium-sized | TRBV5-1 | 15 | TGCGCCAGCAGCTTTGATCTAACTAGCACAGATACGCAGTATTTT | CASSFDLTSTDTQYF
TRBJ2-7 | . | . | TRBV19 | 14 | TGTGCCAGTAGTAGGCAGGCGAGCTCCTACGAGCAGTACTTC | CASSRQASSYEQYF
TRBJ2-2 | . | . | TRBV9 | 16 | TGTGCCAGCAGCTCACAAGGGACAACGAACACCGGGGAGCTGTTTTTT | CASSSQGTTNTGELFF
TRBJ1-2 | . | . | TRBV27 | 13 | TGTGCCAGCAGTACCATACGGTGGGGTGGCTACACCTTC | CASSTIRWGGYTF
TRBJ2-3 | . | . | TRBV11-2 | 16 | TGTGCCAGCAGCTTAGTTCCAGGGGCGCCCACAGATACGCAGTATTTT | CASSLVPGAPTDTQYF
TRBJ1-4 | . | . | TRBV27 | 14 | TGTGCCAGCAGTAGGGCCATCTCGAATGAAAAACTGTTTTTT | CASSRAISNEKLFF
TRBJ2-7 | . | . | TRBV9 | 13 | TGTGCCAGCAGCCTCGGGCCCTCCTACGAGCAGTACTTC | CASSLGPSYEQYF
TRBJ1-5 | . | . | TRBV19 | 17 | TGTGCCAGTAGTATTAAATTTAGGACGGATAGCAATCAGCCCCAGCATTTT | CASSIKFRTDSNQPQHF
TRBJ2-7 | TRBD1 | once | TRBV2 | 13 | TGTGCCAGCACCCTGACAGGGTTTGGCGAGCAGTACTTC | CASTLTGFGEQYF
TRBJ2-1 | TRBD2 | . | TRBV7-8 | 15 | TGTGCCACCCTTAGCGGGCGGAGCTCCTACAATGAGCAGTTCTTC | CATLSGRSSYNEQFF
TRBJ2-2 | TRBD1 | . | TRBV2 | 15 | TGTGCCAGCAGTGGTACAGGGGCGCACACCGGGGAGCTGTTTTTT | CASSGTGAHTGELFF
TRBJ2-7 | TRBD1 | . | TRBV7-8 | 14 | TGTGCCAGCAGCTACTCGGGACAGCTCTACGAGCAGTACTTC | CASSYSGQLYEQYF
TRBJ2-5 | . | hyperexpanded | TRBV7-9 | 15 | TGTGCCAGCAGCTTACCCTTCTCCGGCCAAGAGACCCAGTACTTC | CASSLPFSGQETQYF
TRBJ2-2 | . | once | TRBV11-2 | 17 | TGTGCCAGCAGCTCTAACACCTACGTCGCGAACACCGGGGAGCTGTTTTTT | CASSSNTYVANTGELFF
TRBJ2-5 | . | . | TRBV29-1 | 13 | TGCAGCGTTGAAGATTCCGCTGGTGGGACCCAGTACTTC | CSVEDSAGGTQYF